The rows below give T cell receptor beta chains drawn from one sample of a study of T-cell memory formation after mild COVID-19. TCRdb passed the 5' RACE reads through MiXCR, listing each CDR3 protein once. The top ten hold about 29% of the sample, which has roughly 100,000 distinct CDR3 sequences, about 13% seen once. Sequenced input: PBMCs or a T cell subset sorted from them (not recorded which). The receptors derive from an adult woman who had mild COVID-19 (a few samples of this study predate the infection). Cell type and time point are not known. Both conserved end residues are trimmed from each CDR3. The order of the fields is J gene, V gene, CDR3 protein.

J gene: TRBJ2-3
V gene: TRBV7-3
CDR3 protein: ASGAADTDTQY

J gene: TRBJ2-5
V gene: TRBV7-8
CDR3 protein: ASSSTGIFETQY

J gene: TRBJ1-2
V gene: TRBV2
CDR3 protein: ASGGQQYYGYT

J gene: TRBJ2-7
V gene: TRBV29-1
CDR3 protein: SVEGVRDYEQY

J gene: TRBJ2-3
V gene: TRBV6-2/TRBV6-3
CDR3 protein: ASSPRGGLGSDTQY

J gene: TRBJ2-7
V gene: TRBV11-2
CDR3 protein: ASTTYPTSLSHEQY

J gene: TRBJ2-5
V gene: TRBV5-1
CDR3 protein: ASRSTEGEETQY

J gene: TRBJ2-3
V gene: TRBV12-3/TRBV12-4
CDR3 protein: ASSEKGGRGTDTQY

J gene: TRBJ2-7
V gene: TRBV24-1
CDR3 protein: ATSPGGGRYEQY

J gene: TRBJ2-1
V gene: TRBV5-6
CDR3 protein: ASTDKGGTYNEQF

J gene: TRBJ2-2
V gene: TRBV7-8
CDR3 protein: ASSLGGQLTGELF

J gene: TRBJ2-3
V gene: TRBV9
CDR3 protein: ASSVALASTDTQY

J gene: TRBJ2-7
V gene: TRBV24-1
CDR3 protein: ATSEGPQTRGPIGLAYEQY

J gene: TRBJ2-3
V gene: TRBV27
CDR3 protein: ASLLGQGRTDTQY

J gene: TRBJ2-3
V gene: TRBV5-1
CDR3 protein: ASSLDRASAADTQY

J gene: TRBJ2-2
V gene: TRBV7-2
CDR3 protein: ASSPTGGQIGELF

J gene: TRBJ2-7
V gene: TRBV5-1
CDR3 protein: ASSGRDSSYEQY

J gene: TRBJ1-2
V gene: TRBV7-9
CDR3 protein: ASSLAAGNYGYT

J gene: TRBJ1-4
V gene: TRBV7-2
CDR3 protein: ASSPGTGGHLLEKLF

J gene: TRBJ2-5
V gene: TRBV4-1
CDR3 protein: ASSQEPGQGKETQY

J gene: TRBJ2-1
V gene: TRBV7-3
CDR3 protein: ASSLGGMDEQF

J gene: TRBJ2-7
V gene: TRBV20-1
CDR3 protein: SARGMSSYEQY

J gene: TRBJ2-1
V gene: TRBV24-1
CDR3 protein: ATGSGPGGYNEQF

J gene: TRBJ2-3
V gene: TRBV6-6
CDR3 protein: ASTGGFTDTQY

J gene: TRBJ2-6
V gene: TRBV5-6
CDR3 protein: ASSSGTGANVLT

J gene: TRBJ2-7
V gene: TRBV4-3
CDR3 protein: ASSPRRAATYEQY